The count of the clone carrying this T cell receptor beta chain is one. V was shortened by 3 bases and J by 6 bases, with 8 bases between the two germline ends. This CDR3 is 12 amino acids long. Germline CDR1 and CDR2: SGHRS and YFSETQ. The data were taken from a study of blood T cell repertoires in COVID-19. Sequencing used immunoSEQ multiplex PCR; TCRdb keeps in-frame clones, though not all of them. In the table there are about 150,000 clones, about four fifths of which are singletons. This clonotype was sampled from a man between 65 and 85 years old with acute or convalescent COVID-19. The sample comprised peripheral blood. The gene calls are TRBV5-1 and TRBJ2-3; D gene uncertain. The CDR3 DNA follows: TGCGCCAGCAGCTGGCAGTGGGATACGCAGTATTTT. Its translation is CASSWQWDTQYF.